This T cell receptor (beta chain) was sequenced in a study of blood T cell repertoires in COVID-19. Study at large: Samples representing acute and convalescent COVID-19 were sourced from the United States, Italy and Spain.

CDR3 size: 13 residues. CDR1 is LGHDT and CDR2 is YNNKEL in the germline V gene (reference sequence). In the case of this clone: At one end, the junction sequence differs from germline, possibly due to a read error.

As originally analysed: Amplified reference gene primers provided the basis for estimating nucleated cell counts. Repertoires were generated with immunoSEQ multiplex PCR, while TCRdb's copy carries only in-frame clones and drops some. Clone size and V and J calls were adopted from that table, with D and trimming inferred from the DNA. This sample has 150,000 to 200,000 clones, with around 84% found just once. This clonotype was obtained from a middle-aged man who had recovered from COVID-19. Sequenced material: PBMCs or T cells enriched from blood (not recorded which). The chain is built from TRBV3-1 (or the pseudogene TRBV3-2) and TRBJ2-7; no clear D. CDR3 coding DNA: TGTGCCAGCAGCCAAGAAAGCCTCGCCGTCCTTCATTTC. It encodes CASSQESLAVLHF.